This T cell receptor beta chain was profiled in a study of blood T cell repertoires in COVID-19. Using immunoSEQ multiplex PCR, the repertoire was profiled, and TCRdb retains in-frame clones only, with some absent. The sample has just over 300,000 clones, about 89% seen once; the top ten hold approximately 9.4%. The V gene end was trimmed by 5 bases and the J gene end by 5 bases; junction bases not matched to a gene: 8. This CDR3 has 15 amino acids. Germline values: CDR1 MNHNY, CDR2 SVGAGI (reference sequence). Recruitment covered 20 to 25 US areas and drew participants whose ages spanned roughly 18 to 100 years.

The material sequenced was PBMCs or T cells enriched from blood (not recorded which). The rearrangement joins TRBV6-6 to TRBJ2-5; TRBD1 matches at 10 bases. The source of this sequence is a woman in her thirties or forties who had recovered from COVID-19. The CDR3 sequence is CASSPTGGSGETQYF. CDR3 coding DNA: TGTGCCAGCAGTCCGACAGGGGGCAGTGGGGAGACCCAGTACTTC.